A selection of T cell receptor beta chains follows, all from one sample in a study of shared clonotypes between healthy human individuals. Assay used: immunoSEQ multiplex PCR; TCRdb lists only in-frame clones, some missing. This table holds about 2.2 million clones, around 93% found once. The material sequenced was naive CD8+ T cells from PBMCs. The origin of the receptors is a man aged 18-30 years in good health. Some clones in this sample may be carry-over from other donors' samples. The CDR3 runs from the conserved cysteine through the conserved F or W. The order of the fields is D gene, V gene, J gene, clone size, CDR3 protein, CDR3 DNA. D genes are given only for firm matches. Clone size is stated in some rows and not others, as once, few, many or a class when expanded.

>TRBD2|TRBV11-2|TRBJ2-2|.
CASSLGASGSTGELFF
TGTGCCAGCAGCTTAGGTGCTAGCGGGAGTACCGGGGAGCTGTTTTTT
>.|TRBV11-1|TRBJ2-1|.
CASGVGNEQFF
TGTGCCAGCGGGGTTGGGAATGAGCAGTTCTTC
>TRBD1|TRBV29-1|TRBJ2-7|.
CSGTGGYEQYF
TGCAGCGGGACAGGGGGCTACGAGCAGTACTTC
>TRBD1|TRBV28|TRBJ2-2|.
CASSSTGGRWNTGELFF
TGTGCCAGCAGTTCGACAGGGGGAAGATGGAACACCGGGGAGCTGTTTTTT
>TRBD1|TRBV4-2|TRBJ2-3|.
CASSQPRRDRVVDTQYF
TGTGCCAGCAGCCAGCCTCGTAGGGACAGGGTTGTTGATACGCAGTATTTT
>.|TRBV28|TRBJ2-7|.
CASSLFRVGRDEQYF
TGTGCCAGCAGTTTGTTTAGGGTCGGAAGGGACGAGCAGTACTTC
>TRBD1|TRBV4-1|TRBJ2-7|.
CASSQVTGGYEQYF
TGCGCCAGCAGCCAGGTGACAGGGGGCTACGAGCAGTACTTC
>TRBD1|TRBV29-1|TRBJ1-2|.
CSVEEGGTGRSANYGYTF
TGCAGCGTTGAAGAAGGGGGGACAGGGAGGTCAGCTAACTATGGCTACACCTTC
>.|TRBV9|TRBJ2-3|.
CASTIGASPDTQYF
TGTGCCAGTACAATTGGTGCTAGCCCAGATACGCAGTATTTT
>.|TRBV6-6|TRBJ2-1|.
CASTATPYNEQFF
TGTGCCAGCACCGCGACCCCCTACAATGAGCAGTTCTTC
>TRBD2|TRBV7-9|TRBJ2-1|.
CASSSTSGRFYEQFF
TGTGCCAGCAGCTCCACTAGCGGGAGGTTCTATGAGCAGTTCTTC
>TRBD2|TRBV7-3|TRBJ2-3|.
CASSWTSGRADTQYF
TGTGCCAGCAGCTGGACTAGCGGGAGGGCCGATACGCAGTATTTT
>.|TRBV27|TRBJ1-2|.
CASSLWGGNYGYTF
TGTGCCAGCAGTTTATGGGGGGGGAACTATGGCTACACCTTC
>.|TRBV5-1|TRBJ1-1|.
CASSLNRELVTEAFF
TGCGCCAGCAGCTTGAACAGGGAGTTAGTCACTGAAGCTTTCTTT
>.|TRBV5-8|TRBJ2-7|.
CASSSVGGIYEQYF
TGTGCCAGCAGCTCCGTAGGCGGAATCTACGAGCAGTACTTC
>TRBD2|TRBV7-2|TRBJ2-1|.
CASSFSGSSYNEQFF
TGTGCCAGCAGCTTTAGCGGGAGCTCCTACAATGAGCAGTTCTTC
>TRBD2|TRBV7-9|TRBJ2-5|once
CASSGPTSGTVETQYF
TGTGCCAGCAGCGGCCCGACTAGCGGGACTGTAGAGACCCAGTACTTC
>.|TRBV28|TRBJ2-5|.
CASSSFGREYQETQYF
TGTGCCAGCAGTTCGTTCGGACGGGAGTATCAGGAGACCCAGTACTTC
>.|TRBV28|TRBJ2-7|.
CASSPRGSYEQYF
TGTGCCAGCAGTCCCAGGGGCTCCTACGAGCAGTACTTC
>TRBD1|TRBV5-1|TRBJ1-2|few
CASSSDRESLLRYTF
TGCGCCAGCAGCTCCGACAGGGAGAGCCTTCTTCGCTACACCTTC
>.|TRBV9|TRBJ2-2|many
CASSANTGELFF
TGTGCCAGCAGCGCGAACACCGGGGAGCTGTTTTTT
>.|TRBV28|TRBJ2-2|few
CASSRALVPGELFF
TGTGCCAGCAGCCGCGCCTTAGTTCCCGGGGAGCTGTTTTTT
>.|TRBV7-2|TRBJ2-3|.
CASSLGAFTDTQYF
TGTGCCAGCAGCTTAGGAGCGTTCACAGATACGCAGTATTTT
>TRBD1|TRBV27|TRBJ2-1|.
CASSPDRGVHEQFF
TGTGCCAGCAGCCCGGACAGGGGTGTTCATGAGCAGTTCTTC
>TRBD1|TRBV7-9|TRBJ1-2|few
CASSLGTGGYTF
TGTGCCAGCAGCTTAGGGACAGGGGGCTACACCTTC
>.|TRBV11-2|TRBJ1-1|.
CASSLAGGSAEAFF
TGTGCCAGCAGCTTAGCGGGTGGATCCGCTGAAGCTTTCTTT
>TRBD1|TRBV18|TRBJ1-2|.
CASHGTEGYGYTF
TGTGCCAGCCACGGGACAGAGGGTTATGGCTACACCTTC
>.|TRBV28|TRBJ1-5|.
CASSLTASNQPQHF
TGTGCCAGCAGTTTGACAGCTAGCAATCAGCCCCAGCATTTT
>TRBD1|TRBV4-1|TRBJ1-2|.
CASSQTGGDLGYTF
TGCGCCAGCAGTCAGACAGGGGGCGATCTTGGCTACACCTTC
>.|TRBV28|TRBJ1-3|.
CASSTRTVRGGIGSGNTIYF
TGTGCCAGCAGTACCCGGACAGTACGTGGGGGGATAGGGTCTGGAAACACCATATATTTT
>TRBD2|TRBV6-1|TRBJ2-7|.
CASSEGREGIIVYEQYF
TGTGCCAGCAGTGAAGGTCGGGAGGGCATTATTGTATACGAGCAGTACTTC
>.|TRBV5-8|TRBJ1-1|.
CASSPWTGGTEAFF
TGTGCCAGCAGCCCATGGACGGGAGGGACTGAAGCTTTCTTT
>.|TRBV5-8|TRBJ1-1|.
CASSLGRNREGDTEAFF
TGTGCCAGCAGCTTGGGGCGAAACAGGGAGGGGGACACTGAAGCTTTCTTT
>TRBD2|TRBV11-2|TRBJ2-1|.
CASRDVGRAYNEQFF
TGTGCCAGCCGCGATGTAGGGAGGGCCTACAATGAGCAGTTCTTC
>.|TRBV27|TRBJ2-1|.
CASSLDPVSGNEQFF
TGTGCCAGCAGTTTAGACCCGGTCAGCGGCAATGAGCAGTTCTTC
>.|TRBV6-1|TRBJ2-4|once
CASSEHPGRTRVLAKNIQYF
TGTGCCAGCAGTGAGCATCCGGGACGGACGAGGGTATTGGCCAAAAACATTCAGTACTTC